Each of the 12 T cell receptor beta chains below was sequenced from the same sample in a study of a mutant IDH1 vaccine in newly diagnosed glioma. Stated time point: week 5, during vaccination. Vaccinated patients received 300 ug of mutant IDH1 20-mer peptide per dose, with topical imiquimod. Some clones are missing from TCRdb's copy, which holds only in-frame ones; the method was immunoSEQ multiplex PCR. The data contain fewer than 40,000 clones, 75% to 80% of them singletons. What these receptors recognize is not known. The sample was PBMCs, taken from a glioma patient whose treatment included an IDH1 peptide vaccine. Source of these receptors: a man aged 40-55 years with glioma.

The chain uses TRBV18 and TRBJ1-2; D call uncertain. With 3 bases removed from V and 4 bases from J, the gap between germline ends came to 18 bases. The CDR3 loop spans 16 amino acids. The germline gives CDR1 KGHSH, CDR2 LQKENI. CDR3 coding DNA: TGTGCCAGCTCACCGCCCAGCCAAGTGGGCGTCTATGGCTACACCTTC. Its translation: CASSPPSQVGVYGYTF.

As to this clone: Other DNA sequences in the sample encode the same CDR3. The genes are TRBV9 and TRBJ2-3, with TRBD2 matching 7 bases. The CDR3 runs to 15 residues. Germline V lookup: CDR1 SGDLS, CDR2 YYNGEE. The junction had 5 bases not matched to a gene; V was cut back by 0 bases and J by 4 bases. CDR3 loop: CASSVGASGADTQYF. DNA of the CDR3: TGTGCCAGCAGCGTAGGGGCTAGCGGCGCAGATACGCAGTATTTT. Together with reference TRBV9 and TRBJ2-3, the CDR3 gives the full variable domain: DSGVTQTPKHLITATGQRVTLRCSPRSGDLSVYWYQQSLDQGLQFLIQYYNGEERAKGNILERFSAQQFPDLHSELNLSSLELGDSALYFCASSVGASGADTQYFGPGTRLTVL.

This chain connects TRBV21-1 to TRBJ1-1. TRBV21-1 corresponds to a pseudogene. The CDR3 sequence is 15 residues long. CDR3 sequence: CASSKRWGARPEAFF. CDR3 in DNA: TGTGCCAGCAGCAAACGGTGGGGAGCCCGGCCTGAAGCTTTCTTT.

This clone turned up a few times. This chain joins TRBV2 and TRBJ1-6; D possibly corresponds to TRBD1 (5 bases). This CDR3 comprises 16 residues. CDR1 and CDR2 from the germline V gene are SNHLY and FYNNEI. The V and J ends lost 2 bases and 7 bases respectively, with 15 bases between them. The CDR3 region has the DNA TGTGCCAGCAGTGAACCCCCCGGACGGGGGAATTCACCCCTCCACTTT. The encoded protein is CASSEPPGRGNSPLHF.

CDR3 bases: TGTGCCAGTATGAGGGACAGTGTAACCAATTCACCCCTCCACTTT. Translated, it gives CASMRDSVTNSPLHF. The chain uses TRBV19 and TRBJ1-6; TRBD1 agrees at 7 bases. Germline trimming cut 7 bases from V and 7 bases from J; bases unmatched to any gene: 10. From germline, CDR1 is LNHDA and CDR2 SQIVND (reference sequence). The CDR3 runs to 15 residues.

The chain is built from TRBV6-5 and TRBJ2-7; D uncertain. Germline V gene sequence: CDR1 MNHEY, CDR2 SVGAGI. CDR3 length: 15 residues. Trimming removed 2 bases from V and 3 bases from J, with 14 bases in between. The CDR3 is CASSYAGEGSYEQYF. The CDR3 bases are TGTGCCAGCAGTTACGCTGGGGAAGGAAGCTACGAGCAGTACTTC.

The chain combines TRBV29-1 with TRBJ1-4; possibly TRBD1 for D (6 bases). The V end lost 1 base, the J end lost 4 bases, and 10 bases lay between the germline ends. Germline lookup yields CDR1 SQVTM and CDR2 ANQGSEA. The CDR3 has 14 amino acids. The DNA for the CDR3 is TGCAGCGTTGAAGGTACAGGGAATAATGAAAAACTGTTTTTT. Amino acid sequence: CSVEGTGNNEKLFF. Full variable domain (rest looked up from reference TRBV29-1 and TRBJ1-4): SAVISQKPSRDICQRGTSLTIQCQVDSQVTMMFWYRQQPGQSLTLIATANQGSEATYESGFVIDKFPISRPNLTFSTLTVSNMSPEDSSIYLCSVEGTGNNEKLFFGSGTQLSVL.

This chain connects TRBV7-9 to TRBJ2-1, with D perhaps TRBD1 (5 bases). V was clipped by 7 bases and J by 3 bases, with 13 bases between them. This CDR3 region has 14 residues. CDR1 SEHNR and CDR2 FQNEAQ come from the germline V gene (reference sequence). This CDR3 is CASMMGQVYNEQFF. The CDR3 DNA is TGTGCCAGCATGATGGGGCAAGTCTACAATGAGCAGTTCTTC. Drawing the rest from reference TRBV7-9 and TRBJ2-1, the complete variable domain is DTGVSQNPRHKITKRGQNVTFRCDPISEHNRLYWYRQTLGQGPEFLTYFQNEAQLEKSRLLSDRFSAERPKGSFSTLEIQRTEQGDSAMYLCASMMGQVYNEQFFGPGTRLTVL.

The chain carries TRBV15 and TRBJ1-5; 7 nucleotides align to TRBD1. This CDR3 comprises 17 residues. The junction had 14 bases not matched to a gene; V was cut back by 4 bases and J by 5 bases. Germline V lookup: CDR1 LNHNV, CDR2 YYDKDF (reference sequence). The CDR3 nucleotides are TGTGCCACCAGCACCGATCCATTCAGGGGGGGCTATCAGCCCCAGCATTTT. Translating gives CATSTDPFRGGYQPQHF.

The rearrangement uses TRBV5-1 and TRBJ1-4; D remains unclear. Trimming cost V 4 bases and J 8 bases, with 18 bases left between them. The CDR3 loop spans 15 amino acids. The germline V gene has CDR1 SGHRS and CDR2 YFSETQ. CDR3 in amino acids: CASSPGGGPGEKLFF. Written as DNA, the CDR3 is TGCGCCAGCAGCCCCGGAGGAGGGCCGGGCGAAAAACTGTTTTTT.

The V call is TRBV25-1, the J call TRBJ1-5; TRBD1 matches at 7 bases. Germline loops: CDR1 MGHDK, CDR2 SYGVNS. The CDR3 is 13 amino acids. J lost 4 bases, V lost 6 bases, and 3 bases had no gene match. CDR3 nucleotides: TGTGCCAGCAGCGGACAGGAGAATCAGCCCCAGCATTTT. Translation gives CASSGQENQPQHF.

This clone appeared a few times. The CDR3 sequence: CASSSGTGEQYF. DNA of the CDR3: TGTGCCAGCAGCTCCGGGACAGGTGAGCAGTACTTC. The V gene is TRBV7-9, the J gene TRBJ2-7; 8 nucleotides line up with TRBD1. The CDR3 loop spans 12 amino acids. The V gene end was trimmed by 4 bases and the J gene end by 7 bases; junction bases not matched to a gene: 3. Germline-derived CDR1 and CDR2 are SEHNR and FQNEAQ (reference sequence).